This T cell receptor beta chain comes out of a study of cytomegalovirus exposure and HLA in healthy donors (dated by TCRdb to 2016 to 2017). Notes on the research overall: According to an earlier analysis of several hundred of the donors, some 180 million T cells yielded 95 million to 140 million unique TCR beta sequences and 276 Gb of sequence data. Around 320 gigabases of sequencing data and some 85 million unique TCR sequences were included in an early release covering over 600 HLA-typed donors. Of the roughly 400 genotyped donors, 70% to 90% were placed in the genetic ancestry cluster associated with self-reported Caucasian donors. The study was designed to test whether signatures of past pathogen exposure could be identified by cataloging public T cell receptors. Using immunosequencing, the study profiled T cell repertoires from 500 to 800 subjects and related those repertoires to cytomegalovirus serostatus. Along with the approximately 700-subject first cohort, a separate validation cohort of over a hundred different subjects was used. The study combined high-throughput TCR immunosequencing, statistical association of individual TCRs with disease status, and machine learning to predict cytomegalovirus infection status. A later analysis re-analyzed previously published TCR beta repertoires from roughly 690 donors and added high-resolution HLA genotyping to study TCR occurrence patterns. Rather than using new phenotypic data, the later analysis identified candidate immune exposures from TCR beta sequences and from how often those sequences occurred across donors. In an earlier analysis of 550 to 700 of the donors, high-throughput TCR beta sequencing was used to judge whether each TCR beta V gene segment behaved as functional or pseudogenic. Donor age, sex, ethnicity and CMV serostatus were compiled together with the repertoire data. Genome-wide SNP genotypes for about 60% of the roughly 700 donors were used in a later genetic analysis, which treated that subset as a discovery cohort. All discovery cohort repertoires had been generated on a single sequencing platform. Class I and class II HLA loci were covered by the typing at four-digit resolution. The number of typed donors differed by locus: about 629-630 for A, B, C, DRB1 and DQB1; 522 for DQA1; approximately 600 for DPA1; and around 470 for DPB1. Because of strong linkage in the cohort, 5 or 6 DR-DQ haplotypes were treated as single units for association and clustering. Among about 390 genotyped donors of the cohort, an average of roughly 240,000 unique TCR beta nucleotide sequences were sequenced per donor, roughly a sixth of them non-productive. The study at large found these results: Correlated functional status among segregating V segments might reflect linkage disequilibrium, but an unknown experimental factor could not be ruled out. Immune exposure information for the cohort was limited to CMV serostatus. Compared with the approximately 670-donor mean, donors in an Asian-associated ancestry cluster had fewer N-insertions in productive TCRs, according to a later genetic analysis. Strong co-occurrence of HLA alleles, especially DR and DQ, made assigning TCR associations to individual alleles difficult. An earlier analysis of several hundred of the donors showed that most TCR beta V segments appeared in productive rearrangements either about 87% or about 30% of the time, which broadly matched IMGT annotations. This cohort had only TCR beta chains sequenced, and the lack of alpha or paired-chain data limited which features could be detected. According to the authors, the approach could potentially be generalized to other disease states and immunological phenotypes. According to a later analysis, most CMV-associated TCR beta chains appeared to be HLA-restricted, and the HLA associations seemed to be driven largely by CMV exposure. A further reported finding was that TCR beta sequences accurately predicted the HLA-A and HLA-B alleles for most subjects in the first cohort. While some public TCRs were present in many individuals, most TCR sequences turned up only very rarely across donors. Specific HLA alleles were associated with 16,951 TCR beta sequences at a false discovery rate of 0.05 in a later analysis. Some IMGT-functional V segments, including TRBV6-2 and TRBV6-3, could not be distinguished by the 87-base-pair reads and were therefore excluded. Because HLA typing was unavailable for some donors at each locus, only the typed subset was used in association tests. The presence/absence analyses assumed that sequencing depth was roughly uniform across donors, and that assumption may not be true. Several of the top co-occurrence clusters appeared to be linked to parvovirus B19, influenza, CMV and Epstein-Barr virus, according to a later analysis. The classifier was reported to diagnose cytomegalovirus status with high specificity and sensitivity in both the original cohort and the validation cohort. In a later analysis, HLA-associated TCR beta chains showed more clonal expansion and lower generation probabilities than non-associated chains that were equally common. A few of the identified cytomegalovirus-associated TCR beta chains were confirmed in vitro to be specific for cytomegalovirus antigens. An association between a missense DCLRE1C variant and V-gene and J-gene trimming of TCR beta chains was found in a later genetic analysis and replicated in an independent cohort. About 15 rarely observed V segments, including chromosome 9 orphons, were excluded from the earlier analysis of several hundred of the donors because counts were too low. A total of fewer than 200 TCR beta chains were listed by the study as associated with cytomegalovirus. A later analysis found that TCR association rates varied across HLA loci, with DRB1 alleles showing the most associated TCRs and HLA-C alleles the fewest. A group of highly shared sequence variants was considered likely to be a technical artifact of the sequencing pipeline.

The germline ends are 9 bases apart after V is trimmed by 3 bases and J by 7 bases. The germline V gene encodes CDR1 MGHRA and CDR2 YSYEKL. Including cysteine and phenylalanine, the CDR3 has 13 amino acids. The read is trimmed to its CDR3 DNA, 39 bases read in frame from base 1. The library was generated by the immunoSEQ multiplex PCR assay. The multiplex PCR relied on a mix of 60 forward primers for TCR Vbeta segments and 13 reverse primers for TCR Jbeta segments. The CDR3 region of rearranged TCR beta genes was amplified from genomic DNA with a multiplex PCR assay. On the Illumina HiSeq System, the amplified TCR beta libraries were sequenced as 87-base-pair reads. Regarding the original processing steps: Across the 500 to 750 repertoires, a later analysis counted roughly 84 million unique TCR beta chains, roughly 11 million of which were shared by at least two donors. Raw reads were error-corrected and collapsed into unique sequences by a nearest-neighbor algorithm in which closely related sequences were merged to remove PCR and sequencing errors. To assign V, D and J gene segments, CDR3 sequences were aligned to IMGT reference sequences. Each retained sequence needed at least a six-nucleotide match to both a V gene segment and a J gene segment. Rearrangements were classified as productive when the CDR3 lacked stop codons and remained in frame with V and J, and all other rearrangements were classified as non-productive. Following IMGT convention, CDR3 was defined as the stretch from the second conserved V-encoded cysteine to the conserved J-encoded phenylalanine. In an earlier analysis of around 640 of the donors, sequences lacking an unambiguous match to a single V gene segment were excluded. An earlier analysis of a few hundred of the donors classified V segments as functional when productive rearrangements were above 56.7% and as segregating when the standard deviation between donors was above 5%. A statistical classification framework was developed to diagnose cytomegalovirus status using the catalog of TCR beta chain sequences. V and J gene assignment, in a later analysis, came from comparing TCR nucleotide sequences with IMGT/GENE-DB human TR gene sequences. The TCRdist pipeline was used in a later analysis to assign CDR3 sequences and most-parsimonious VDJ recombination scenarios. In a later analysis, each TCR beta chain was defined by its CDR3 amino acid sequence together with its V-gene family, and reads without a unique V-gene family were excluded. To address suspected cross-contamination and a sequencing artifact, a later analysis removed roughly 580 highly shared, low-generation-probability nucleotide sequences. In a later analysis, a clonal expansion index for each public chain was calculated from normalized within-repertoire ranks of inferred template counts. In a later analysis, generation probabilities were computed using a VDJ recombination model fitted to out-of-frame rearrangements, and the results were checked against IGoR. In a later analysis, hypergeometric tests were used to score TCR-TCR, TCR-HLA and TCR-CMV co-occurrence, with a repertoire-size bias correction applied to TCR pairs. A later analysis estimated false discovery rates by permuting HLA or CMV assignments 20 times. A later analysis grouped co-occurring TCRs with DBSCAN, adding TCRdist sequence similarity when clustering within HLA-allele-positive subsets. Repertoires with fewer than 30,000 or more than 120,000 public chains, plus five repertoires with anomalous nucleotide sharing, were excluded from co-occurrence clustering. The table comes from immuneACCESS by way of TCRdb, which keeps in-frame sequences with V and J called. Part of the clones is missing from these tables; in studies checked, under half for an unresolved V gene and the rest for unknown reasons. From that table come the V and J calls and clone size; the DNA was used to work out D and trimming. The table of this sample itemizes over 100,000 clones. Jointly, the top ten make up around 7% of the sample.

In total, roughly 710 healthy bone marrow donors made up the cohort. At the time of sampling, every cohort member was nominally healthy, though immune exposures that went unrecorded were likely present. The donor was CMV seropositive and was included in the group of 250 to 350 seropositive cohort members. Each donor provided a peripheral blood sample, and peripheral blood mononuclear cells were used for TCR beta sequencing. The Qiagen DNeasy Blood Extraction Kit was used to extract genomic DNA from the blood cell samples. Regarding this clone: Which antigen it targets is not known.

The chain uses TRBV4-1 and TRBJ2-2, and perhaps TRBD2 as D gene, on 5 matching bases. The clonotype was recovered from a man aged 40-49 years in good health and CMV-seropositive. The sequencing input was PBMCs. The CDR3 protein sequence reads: CASSQPRDGELFF. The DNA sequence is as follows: TGCGCCAGCAGCCAGCCCCGGGACGGGGAGCTGTTTTTT.